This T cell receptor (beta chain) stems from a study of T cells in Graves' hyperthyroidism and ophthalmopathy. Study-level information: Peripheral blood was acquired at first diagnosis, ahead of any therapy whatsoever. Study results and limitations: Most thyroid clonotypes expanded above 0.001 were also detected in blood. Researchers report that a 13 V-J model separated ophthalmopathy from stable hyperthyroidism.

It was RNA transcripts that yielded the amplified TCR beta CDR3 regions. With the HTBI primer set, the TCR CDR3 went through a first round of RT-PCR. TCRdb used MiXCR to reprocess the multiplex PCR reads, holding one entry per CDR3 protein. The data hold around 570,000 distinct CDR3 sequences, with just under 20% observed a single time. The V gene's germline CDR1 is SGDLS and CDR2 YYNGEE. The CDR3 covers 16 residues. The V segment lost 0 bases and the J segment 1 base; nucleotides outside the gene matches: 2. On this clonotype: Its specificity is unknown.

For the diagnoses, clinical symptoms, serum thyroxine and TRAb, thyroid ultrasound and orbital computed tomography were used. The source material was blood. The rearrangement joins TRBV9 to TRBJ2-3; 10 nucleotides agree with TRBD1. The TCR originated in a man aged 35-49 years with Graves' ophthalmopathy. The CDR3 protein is CASSVAGTGGTDTQYF. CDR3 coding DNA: TGTGCCAGCAGCGTAGCGGGGACAGGGGGCACAGATACGCAGTATTTT.